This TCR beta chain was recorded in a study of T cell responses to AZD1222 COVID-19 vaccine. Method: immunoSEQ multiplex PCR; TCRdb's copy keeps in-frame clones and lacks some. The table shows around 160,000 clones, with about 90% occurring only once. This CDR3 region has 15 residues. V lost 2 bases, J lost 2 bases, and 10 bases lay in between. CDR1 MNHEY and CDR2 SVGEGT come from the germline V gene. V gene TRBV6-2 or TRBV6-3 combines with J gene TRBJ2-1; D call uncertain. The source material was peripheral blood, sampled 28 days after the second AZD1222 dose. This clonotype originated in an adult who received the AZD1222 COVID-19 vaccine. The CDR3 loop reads CASSYLDPPYNEQFF. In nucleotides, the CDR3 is TGTGCCAGCAGTTACCTAGACCCCCCCTACAATGAGCAGTTCTTC.